The 22 T cell receptor beta chains presented below share a single source sample, sequenced in a study of CD8 T cells in Susac syndrome. The RNA input was about 0.5 to 1 ug, and it was reverse transcribed with random hexamers. TCRdb re-analysed the immunoSEQ multiplex PCR reads in MiXCR, keeping a single row per CDR3 protein. The sample holds under 250,000 distinct CDR3 sequences, about 94% seen once. The sequenced material came from CD4+ T cells from PBMCs. Receptors originate from a human donor with Susac syndrome.

The chain employs TRBV13 and TRBJ2-7; the D call may be TRBD1 or TRBD2 (5 bases each). V was shortened by 5 bases and J by 3 bases, with 17 bases between the two germline ends. CDR3 size: 15 residues. Germline-derived CDR1 and CDR2 are PRHDT and FYEKMQ (reference sequence). In DNA, the CDR3 is TGTGCCAGCAGCCCCGGGACCCAGAGTTTCTACGAGCAGTACTTC. Its protein product is CASSPGTQSFYEQYF. Supplemented by reference TRBV13 and TRBJ2-7, the full variable domain reads AAGVIQSPRHLIKEKRETATLKCYPIPRHDTVYWYQQGPGQDPQFLISFYEKMQSDKGSIPDRFSAQQFSDYHSELNMSSLELGDSALYFCASSPGTQSFYEQYFGPGTRLTVT.

This rearrangement joins TRBV11-2 to TRBJ2-1; 9 nucleotides agree with TRBD2. J was trimmed by 4 bases and V by 4 bases; bases with no gene match: 17. This CDR3 is 19 amino acids long. Per germline, CDR1 SGHAT and CDR2 FQNNGV. CDR3 residues: CASSSSIGLAGRGYNEQFF. As DNA, the CDR3 is TGTGCCAGCAGCTCCTCAATTGGGCTAGCGGGGCGTGGGTACAATGAGCAGTTCTTC.

A single count supports this clonotype. The chain uses TRBV9 and TRBJ2-5, with 10 bases fitting TRBD2. The J segment lost 5 bases and the V segment lost 0 bases, leaving 4 bases of the junction unmatched. In germline, CDR1 is SGDLS, CDR2 YYNGEE. The CDR3 contains 15 residues. CDR3 DNA sequence: TGTGCCAGCAGCGTAGGCGTAGCGGGGGGTGAGACCCAGTACTTC. This gives the protein CASSVGVAGGETQYF.

The chain combines TRBV7-2 with TRBJ2-3, with D possibly being TRBD2 (6 bases). The CDR3 consists of 15 residues. The V and J ends lost 10 bases and 3 bases respectively, with 20 bases between them. Germline V lookup: CDR1 SGHTA, CDR2 FQGNSA. Written as DNA, the CDR3 is TGTGCCACCGCGGACTGGGGGGATGGAACAGATACGCAGTATTTT. Its protein is CATADWGDGTDTQYF.

This clonotype was recorded only once. V usage is TRBV20-1 and J usage is TRBJ1-2, with a possible D match to TRBD1 (5 bases). The CDR3 is made up of 14 amino acids. Germline CDR1 and CDR2: DFQATT and SNEGSKA (reference sequence). V dropped 3 bases and J dropped 3 bases, with 14 bases sitting between them. This chain's CDR3 is CSASSGPRDYGYTF. Written as DNA, the CDR3 is TGCAGTGCTAGCTCGGGGCCCAGGGACTATGGCTACACCTTC.

In nucleotides, the CDR3 is TGTGCCAGCAGCCCCGCCGAAGCCGGGAGAAGAGGTGGCTACACCTTC. Translation: CASSPAEAGRRGGYTF. This sequence joins TRBV14 and TRBJ1-2, with D hard to call. V was trimmed by 4 bases and J by 7 bases, leaving 22 bases between them. Germline V gene data show CDR1 as SGHDN and CDR2 as FVKESK. CDR3 size: 16 residues.

The CDR3 nucleotides are TGTGCCAGCAGCAAGAGGACAGAGACTGGAAACACCATATATTTT. Its translation: CASSKRTETGNTIYF. V and J are TRBV28 and TRBJ1-3, with D possibly matching TRBD1 (6 bases). V was clipped by 6 bases and J by 2 bases, with 14 bases between them. There are 15 residues in the CDR3. Germline CDR1 MDHEN, CDR2 SYDVKM.

The chain carries TRBV29-1 and TRBJ2-1, with 9 bases fitting TRBD1. Germline CDR1 is SQVTM and CDR2 is ANQGSEA. V gave up 4 bases and J gave up 2 bases; unmatched junction bases: 3. CDR3 length: 14 residues. As DNA, the CDR3 is TGCAGCGTTGGGCGACAGGGGGCCTACAATGAGCAGTTCTTC. It encodes CSVGRQGAYNEQFF.

This clonotype appeared once. This chain uses TRBV7-2 with TRBJ2-3; D is uncertain. The V end lost 5 bases, the J end lost 0 bases, and 9 bases lay between the germline ends. There are 14 residues in the CDR3. Germline CDR1 reads SGHTA; CDR2 reads FQGNSA. Written as DNA, the CDR3 is TGTGCCAGCAGCACCGAGACTAGCACAGATACGCAGTATTTT. Protein product: CASSTETSTDTQYF.

The chain couples TRBV27 to TRBJ1-6; D remains unclear. The CDR3 runs 17 residues. Trimming pared 1 base from V and 0 bases from J, leaving 10 bases between. Germline CDR1 is MNHEY and CDR2 is SMNVEV (reference sequence). The CDR3 spells CASSLWQASSYNSPLHF. The CDR3 DNA reads as TGTGCCAGCAGTTTATGGCAAGCCAGCTCCTATAATTCACCCCTCCACTTT.

The sample holds a few counts of this clonotype. The chain carries TRBV6-5 and TRBJ1-3; D gene uncertain. V lost 5 bases to trimming and J lost 4 bases, with 6 bases between them. This CDR3 region has 12 residues. Germline V gene lookup returns CDR1 MNHEY and CDR2 SVGAGI. The CDR3 sequence is CASSGGGNTIYF. CDR3 nucleotide sequence: TGTGCCAGCAGTGGTGGGGGAAACACCATATATTTT.

The rearrangement joins TRBV5-4 to TRBJ2-3, with 7 bases aligning to TRBD2. Germline V lookup: CDR1 SGHNT, CDR2 YYREEE (reference sequence). V was pared by 5 bases and J by 0 bases, with 6 bases of the junction left unmatched. The length of the CDR3 is 15 residues. Written as DNA, the CDR3 is TGTGCCAGCAGGGACCAGCGGGGTAGCACAGATACGCAGTATTTT. Translating gives CASRDQRGSTDTQYF.

This rearrangement joins TRBV4-2 to TRBJ2-1; no firm D call. V was cut by 0 bases and J by 15 bases, with 12 bases left in between. This CDR3 is built from 12 residues. Germline-derived CDR1 and CDR2 are LGHNA and YNFKEQ. The CDR3 bases are TGTGCCAGCAGCCAAGATCGAGAACGCATGTTCTTC. Protein: CASSQDRERMFF.

The V gene is TRBV29-1, the J gene TRBJ1-1; D call uncertain. Germline V gene data show CDR1 as SQVTM and CDR2 as ANQGSEA. With 7 bases removed from V and 1 base from J, the gap between germline ends came to 13 bases. The CDR3 is 13 amino acids. The CDR3 bases are TGCAGCGCAGACCAACTGCGGAACACTGAAGCTTTCTTT. Protein sequence: CSADQLRNTEAFF.

The rearrangement links TRBV6-1 to TRBJ2-2; maybe TRBD2 (7 bases). CDR1 MNHNS and CDR2 SASEGT come from the germline V gene. The germline V and J ends were trimmed by 6 bases and 4 bases, with 21 bases remaining between them. The CDR3 totals 17 residues. This CDR3 is CASSPRGAILPTGELFF. CDR3 nucleotides: TGTGCCAGCAGCCCCCGGGGGGCGATTCTCCCCACCGGGGAGCTGTTTTTT.

This sequence joins TRBV20-1 and TRBJ1-6; D is unresolved. Germline values: CDR1 DFQATT, CDR2 SNEGSKA (reference sequence). The CDR3 consists of 13 residues. Trimming stripped 6 bases from V and 8 bases from J, with 14 bases between. The CDR3 DNA reads TGCAGTGCGGCCCGGGCCGCGGATTCACCCCTCCACTTT. This sequence encodes CSAARAADSPLHF.

The gene calls are TRBV9 and TRBJ2-5; perhaps TRBD1 as D (5 bases). V gave up 3 bases and J gave up 4 bases, with 13 bases separating them. Germline lookup yields CDR1 SGDLS and CDR2 YYNGEE. The CDR3 sequence is 14 residues long. CDR3 in DNA: TGTGCCAGCAGCGCGTCGATCGACAGAGAGACCCAGTACTTC. As protein: CASSASIDRETQYF.

The chain recombines TRBV27 with TRBJ1-5; TRBD1 matches 9 bases. The CDR3 loop spans 17 amino acids. Germline-derived CDR1 and CDR2 are MNHEY and SMNVEV (reference sequence). Losses at the gene ends were 2 bases for V and 6 bases for J; bases not matched to a gene: 11. CDR3 amino acids: CASSLRPGQGTGQPQHF. The DNA for the CDR3 is TGTGCCAGCAGTTTACGGCCGGGACAGGGAACAGGTCAGCCCCAGCATTTT.

The chain uses TRBV9 and TRBJ2-2; the match to TRBD1 covers 9 bases. Per the germline V gene, CDR1 is SGDLS and CDR2 is YYNGEE. This CDR3 is built from 15 residues. The trim removed 0 bases at V and 5 bases at J, leaving 2 bases unmatched. Written as DNA, the CDR3 is TGTGCCAGCAGCGTAGGGGGGACAGGGACCGGGGAGCTGTTTTTT. Translation gives CASSVGGTGTGELFF.

The rearrangement joins TRBV6-1 to TRBJ1-2; 10 nucleotides agree with TRBD1. Germline V lookup: CDR1 MNHNS, CDR2 SASEGT. The CDR3 is 13 residues long. V lost 5 bases to trimming and J lost 8 bases; unmatched junction nucleotides: 5. CDR3 sequence: CASSLTGGEGYTF. CDR3 in DNA: TGTGCCAGCAGTCTGACAGGGGGCGAAGGCTACACCTTC.

This chain links TRBV18 with TRBJ1-5; 7 nucleotides agree with TRBD1. After removal of 4 bases from V and 4 bases from J, the junction contained 7 bases not matched to a gene. Germline V gives CDR1 KGHSH, CDR2 LQKENI. This CDR3 comprises 15 residues. The CDR3 loop is CASSQQQGRNQPQHF. In DNA, the CDR3 is TGTGCCAGCTCACAACAACAGGGGCGGAATCAGCCCCAGCATTTT.

The sample holds one count of this clonotype. The genes are TRBV4-3 and TRBJ1-2; D not resolved. CDR1 is LGHNA and CDR2 is YSLEER in the germline V gene. Trimming removed 3 bases from V and 6 bases from J, with 11 bases in between. The CDR3 is 13 residues long. The CDR3 coding sequence is TGCGCCAGCAGCCACCTCGGGAGGGATGGCTACACCTTC. Protein sequence: CASSHLGRDGYTF.